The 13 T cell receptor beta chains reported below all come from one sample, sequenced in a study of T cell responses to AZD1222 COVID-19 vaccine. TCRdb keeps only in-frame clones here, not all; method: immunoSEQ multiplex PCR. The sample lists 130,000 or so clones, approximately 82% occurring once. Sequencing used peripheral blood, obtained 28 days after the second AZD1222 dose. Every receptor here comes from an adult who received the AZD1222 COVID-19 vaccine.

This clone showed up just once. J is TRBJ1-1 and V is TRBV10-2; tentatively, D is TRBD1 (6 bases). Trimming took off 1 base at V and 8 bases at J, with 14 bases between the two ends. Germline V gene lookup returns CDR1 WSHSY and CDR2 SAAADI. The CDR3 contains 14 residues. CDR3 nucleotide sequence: TGCGCCAGCAGTGAGTGGTTCAGGGGATCCGAAGCTTTCTTT. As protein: CASSEWFRGSEAFF.

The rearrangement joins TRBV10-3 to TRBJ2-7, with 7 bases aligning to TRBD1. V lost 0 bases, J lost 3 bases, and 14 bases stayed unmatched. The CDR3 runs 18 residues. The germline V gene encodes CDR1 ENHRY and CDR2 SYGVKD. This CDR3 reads CAISESALTGAEGYEQYF. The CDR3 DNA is TGTGCCATCAGTGAGTCCGCGTTAACAGGGGCCGAGGGCTACGAGCAGTACTTC.

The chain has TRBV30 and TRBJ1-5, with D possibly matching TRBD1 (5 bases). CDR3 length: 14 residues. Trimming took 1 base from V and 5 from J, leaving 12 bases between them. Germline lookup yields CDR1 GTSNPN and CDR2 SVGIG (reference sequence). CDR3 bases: TGTGCCTGGAGTGGGGGGGAGAGGTATCAGCCCCAGCATTTT. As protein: CAWSGGERYQPQHF. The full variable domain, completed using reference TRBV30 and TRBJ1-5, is SQTIHQWPATLVQPVGSPLSLECTVEGTSNPNLYWYRQAAGRGLQLLFYSVGIGQISSEVPQNLSASRPQDRQFILSSKKLLLSDSGFYLCAWSGGERYQPQHFGDGTRLSIL.

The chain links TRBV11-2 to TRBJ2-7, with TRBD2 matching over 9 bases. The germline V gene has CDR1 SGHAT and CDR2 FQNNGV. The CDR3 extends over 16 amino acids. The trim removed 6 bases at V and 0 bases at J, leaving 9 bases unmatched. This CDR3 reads CASSPRLAVHSYEQYF. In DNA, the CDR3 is TGTGCCAGCAGTCCTCGACTAGCGGTACACTCCTACGAGCAGTACTTC.

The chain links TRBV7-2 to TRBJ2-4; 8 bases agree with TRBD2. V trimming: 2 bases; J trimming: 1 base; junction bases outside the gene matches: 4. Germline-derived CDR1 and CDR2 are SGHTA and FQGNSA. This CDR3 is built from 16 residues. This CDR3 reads CASSLSGGAAKNIQYF. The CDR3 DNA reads TGTGCCAGCAGCTTAAGCGGGGGTGCGGCCAAAAACATTCAGTACTTC.

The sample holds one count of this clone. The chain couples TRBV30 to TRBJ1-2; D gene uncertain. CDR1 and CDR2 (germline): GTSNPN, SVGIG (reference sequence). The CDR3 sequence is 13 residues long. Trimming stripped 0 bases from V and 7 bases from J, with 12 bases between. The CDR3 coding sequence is TGTGCCTGGAGTGTACGGTGGGAAGTTGGCTACACCTTC. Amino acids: CAWSVRWEVGYTF.

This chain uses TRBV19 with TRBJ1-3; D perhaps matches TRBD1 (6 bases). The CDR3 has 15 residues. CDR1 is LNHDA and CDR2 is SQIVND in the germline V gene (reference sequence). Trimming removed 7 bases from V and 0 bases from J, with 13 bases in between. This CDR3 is CASTPGADSGNTIYF. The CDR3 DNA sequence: TGTGCCAGTACCCCGGGGGCAGACTCTGGAAACACCATATATTTT.

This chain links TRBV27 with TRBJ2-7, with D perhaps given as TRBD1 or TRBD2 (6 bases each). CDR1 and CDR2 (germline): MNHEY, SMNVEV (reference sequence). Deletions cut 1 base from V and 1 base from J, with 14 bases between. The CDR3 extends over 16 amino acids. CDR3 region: CASSLWSKGGSYEQYF. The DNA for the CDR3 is TGTGCCAGCAGTTTATGGTCCAAGGGGGGTTCCTACGAGCAGTACTTC.

CDR3: CASRKARGAWGTEAFF. The CDR3 region has the DNA TGTGCCAGTAGAAAGGCCCGGGGGGCTTGGGGCACTGAAGCTTTCTTT. The chain is built from TRBV19 and TRBJ1-1; D might be TRBD1 (6 bases). Germline loops: CDR1 LNHDA, CDR2 SQIVND (reference sequence). V was cut by 6 bases and J by 4 bases, with 21 bases left in between. The CDR3 contains 16 residues.

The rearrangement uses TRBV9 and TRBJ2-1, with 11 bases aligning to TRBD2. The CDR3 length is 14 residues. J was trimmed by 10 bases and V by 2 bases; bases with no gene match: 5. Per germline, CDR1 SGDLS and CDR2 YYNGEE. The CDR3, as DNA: TGTGCCAGCAGCGTTAGCGGGGGGGCGTGGGAGCAGTTCTTC. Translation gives CASSVSGGAWEQFF.

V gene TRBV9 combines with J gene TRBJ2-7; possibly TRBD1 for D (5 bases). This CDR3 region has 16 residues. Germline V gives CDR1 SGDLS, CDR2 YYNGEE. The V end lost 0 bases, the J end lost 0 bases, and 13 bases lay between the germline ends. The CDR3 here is CASSVAGARDSYEQYF. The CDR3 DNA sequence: TGTGCCAGCAGCGTAGCTGGGGCCAGGGACTCCTACGAGCAGTACTTC.

The CDR3 is CASSQVRALLGEKLFF. CDR3 DNA sequence: TGTGCCAGCAGCCAAGTTCGTGCCCTACTGGGGGAAAAACTGTTTTTT. J is TRBJ1-4 and V is TRBV3-1 (or the pseudogene TRBV3-2); no clear D gene. The length of the CDR3 is 16 residues. The germline V gene encodes CDR1 LGHDT and CDR2 YNNKEL (reference sequence). The ends were cut back, 1 base at V and 8 bases at J, with 17 bases in the middle.

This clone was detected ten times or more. The CDR3 DNA reads as TGTGCCACTGGCGGGACTAGCGAGACCCAGTACTTC. This encodes CATGGTSETQYF. The V gene is TRBV24-1, the J gene TRBJ2-5; 9 bases fit TRBD2. CDR1 is KGHDR and CDR2 is SFDVKD in the germline V gene. The CDR3 contains 12 residues. The trim removed 10 bases at V and 5 bases at J, leaving 4 bases unmatched.